This TCR beta chain was documented in a study of response to subunit inactivated influenza vaccine. General study results and limits: Each seasonal influenza vaccination recruits few new T cells, the authors suggested.

MiXCR, run by TCRdb on the RT-PCR reads, gives a single entry per CDR3 protein. The sample carries approximately 680,000 distinct CDR3 sequences, roughly 14% recorded once. As to this clonotype: Its antigen is not identified.

Here the sequenced sample was PBMCs from blood, taken roughly 13 days after vaccination. The receptor comes from a man between 45 and 60 years old who received an inactivated influenza vaccine.

Here the CDR3 reads CASSFPRLADSYEQYF. The DNA of the CDR3 is TGTGCCAGCAGCTTTCCACGACTAGCGGACTCCTACGAGCAGTACTTC. The chain joins TRBV7-9 to TRBJ2-7, with TRBD2 identical over 9 bases. Germline V gene lookup returns CDR1 SEHNR and CDR2 FQNEAQ (reference sequence). The trim removed 3 bases at V and 0 bases at J, leaving 6 bases unmatched. This CDR3 has 16 residues.